One sample yielded the 30 T cell receptor beta chains listed below, sequenced in a study of blood T cell repertoires in COVID-19. The repertoire was sequenced with immunoSEQ multiplex PCR; TCRdb's copy has only in-frame clones and lacks some. The table has some 210,000 clones, approximately 81% seen once. Sequences were obtained from peripheral blood. The source is a human donor in a cohort sampled during active COVID-19.

CDR3: CASRTSFGGTANYGYTF. The CDR3 coding sequence is TGTGCCAGCAGGACATCTTTTGGGGGGACAGCTAACTATGGCTACACCTTC. The rearrangement uses TRBV27 and TRBJ1-2, with 7 bases fitting TRBD1. Per the germline V gene, CDR1 is MNHEY and CDR2 is SMNVEV (reference sequence). CDR3 size: 17 residues. The trim removed 6 bases at V and 0 bases at J, leaving 13 bases unmatched.

This clone occurred a few times. Distinct nucleotide sequences in the sample also encode this CDR3. The chain couples TRBV24-1 to TRBJ2-2; a weak D match, TRBD1 (8 bases). V lost 5 bases and J lost 5, with 11 bases in between. The CDR3 totals 14 residues. Germline V lookup: CDR1 KGHDR, CDR2 SFDVKD. CDR3 DNA sequence: TGTGCCACCAGTGTACAGGGGGGGACCGGGGAGCTGTTTTTT. Its translation: CATSVQGGTGELFF.

This chain links TRBV6-1 with TRBJ1-5; the D gene is possibly TRBD1 (5 bases). Between the trimmed V and J ends, which lost 1 base and 4 bases, there was a span of 11 bases. This CDR3 region has 15 residues. Germline V gene sequence: CDR1 MNHNS, CDR2 SASEGT. CDR3 protein: CASSEDRIENQPQHF. The CDR3 region has the DNA TGTGCCAGCAGTGAAGACAGGATTGAGAATCAGCCCCAGCATTTT.

The V gene is TRBV2, the J gene TRBJ2-5, with D perhaps TRBD2 (7 bases). Trimming cost V 6 bases and J 5 bases, with 16 bases left between them. Germline-derived CDR1 and CDR2 are SNHLY and FYNNEI. The CDR3 spans 14 residues. CDR3 DNA: TGTGCCAGCAGGGGGGCCCTCGGGGGGGAGACCCAGTACTTC. Its protein product is CASRGALGGETQYF.

This clone was observed a single time. The J gene is TRBJ2-1, the V gene TRBV5-1, with TRBD2 matching 10 bases. Losses at the gene ends were 0 bases for V and 4 bases for J; bases not matched to a gene: 16. Germline V lookup: CDR1 SGHRS, CDR2 YFSETQ. This CDR3 region has 20 residues. The CDR3 spells CASSLGASGGNLLGYNEQFF. The CDR3 nucleotides are TGCGCCAGCAGCTTGGGGGCTAGCGGGGGAAATCTCTTGGGGTACAATGAGCAGTTCTTC.

The chain recombines TRBV18 with TRBJ1-2, with unresolved D. This CDR3 comprises 16 residues. CDR1 and CDR2 from the germline V gene are KGHSH and LQKENI. The ends were cut back, 3 bases at V and 0 bases at J, with 14 bases in the middle. The CDR3 nucleotides are TGTGCCAGCTCACCTACTTCGGGAGGCGCTAACTATGGCTACACCTTC. Translated, it gives CASSPTSGGANYGYTF.

This clone has just a few counts. V is TRBV7-9 and J is TRBJ1-2; no clear D. Germline CDR1 and CDR2: SEHNR and FQNEAQ (reference sequence). V gave up 5 bases and J gave up 8 bases, with 15 bases separating them. The CDR3 runs 13 residues. This chain's CDR3 is CASSERRDEGYTF. CDR3 DNA: TGTGCCAGCAGCGAAAGGAGGGATGAGGGCTACACCTTC.

V usage is TRBV3-1 (or the pseudogene TRBV3-2) and J usage is TRBJ2-5; TRBD2 agrees at 7 bases. The trim removed 4 bases at V and 2 bases at J, leaving 4 bases unmatched. CDR3 length equals 14 residues. CDR1 LGHDT and CDR2 YNNKEL come from the germline V gene (reference sequence). The CDR3 DNA sequence: TGTGCCAGCAGCCCTCAGCGGGATCAAGAGACCCAGTACTTC. The encoded protein is CASSPQRDQETQYF.

V is TRBV7-2 and J is TRBJ1-4, with D hard to call. Germline V gives CDR1 SGHTA, CDR2 FQGNSA. Trimming stripped 3 bases from V and 5 bases from J, with 22 bases between. CDR3 length: 18 amino acids. The CDR3, as DNA: TGTGCCAGCAGCTTTTGGTTATTGTCCCCTGGGCCCAATGAAAAACTGTTTTTT. Protein product: CASSFWLLSPGPNEKLFF.

This clone was counted once. V gene TRBV9 combines with J gene TRBJ2-2, with D unclear. Germline assignment: CDR1 SGDLS and CDR2 YYNGEE. Trimming pared 2 bases from V and 6 bases from J, leaving 8 bases between. The CDR3 covers 13 residues. CDR3 protein: CASSVRPSGELFF. The CDR3 region has the DNA TGTGCCAGCAGCGTTCGTCCCTCCGGGGAGCTGTTTTTT.

The chain employs TRBV28 and TRBJ2-3, with D perhaps matching TRBD1 (6 bases). This CDR3 contains 14 residues. In germline, CDR1 is MDHEN, CDR2 SYDVKM. V was cut by 5 bases and J by 4 bases, with 13 bases left in between. CDR3 region: CASSPQGRPDTQYF. CDR3 nucleotides: TGTGCCAGCAGTCCCCAGGGGCGCCCAGATACGCAGTATTTT.

The chain uses TRBV19 and TRBJ1-6; weak D call: TRBD1 (5 bases). Trimming pared 11 bases from V and 6 bases from J, leaving 17 bases between. The CDR3 is 14 amino acids. Germline values: CDR1 LNHDA, CDR2 SQIVND (reference sequence). CDR3 sequence (DNA): TGTGCCGTGGGGCAGGGCGACTTTAATTCACCCCTCCACTTT. It specifies CAVGQGDFNSPLHF.

The chain is built from TRBV19 and TRBJ2-1; 9 bases are a match to TRBD1. The CDR3 is 12 residues long. Per the germline V gene, CDR1 is LNHDA and CDR2 is SQIVND (reference sequence). The junction had 10 bases not matched to a gene; V was cut back by 7 bases and J by 15 bases. The CDR3 nucleotides are TGTGCCAGTACCAGAACCGGGACAGGGTTGTTCTTC. Protein sequence: CASTRTGTGLFF.

This clone is a singleton in its sample. The V call is TRBV5-3, the J call TRBJ2-5, with a tentative D call TRBD2 (5 bases). TRBV5-3 is an ORF for which the function is uncertain. This CDR3 is 14 amino acids long. With 4 bases removed from V and 5 bases from J, the gap between germline ends came to 15 bases. The CDR3 is CARSPWRSGETQYF. CDR3 coding DNA: TGTGCCAGAAGCCCATGGAGGTCGGGGGAGACCCAGTACTTC.

The V and J genes are TRBV2 and TRBJ2-1; D uncertain. The CDR3 loop spans 12 amino acids. Germline V gene lookup returns CDR1 SNHLY and CDR2 FYNNEI. V gave up 4 bases and J gave up 4 bases, with 5 bases separating them. CDR3 coding DNA: TGTGCCAGCAGTGCGGAGTACAATGAGCAGTTCTTC. This sequence encodes CASSAEYNEQFF.

This clone is categorized as medium-sized. The chain is built from TRBV5-5 and TRBJ1-1; 8 bases fit TRBD1. The CDR3 extends over 13 amino acids. Germline trimming cut 5 bases from V and 3 bases from J; bases unmatched to any gene: 3. Per the germline V gene, CDR1 is SGHKS and CDR2 is YYEKEE (reference sequence). CDR3 bases: TGTGCCAGCAGGACAGGGGCAGACACTGAAGCTTTCTTT. Translation: CASRTGADTEAFF. Full variable domain (outside the CDR3, taken from reference TRBV5-5 and TRBJ1-1): DAGVTQSPTHLIKTRGQQVTLRCSPISGHKSVSWYQQVLGQGPQFIFQYYEKEERGRGNFPDRFSARQFPNYSSELNVNALLLGDSALYLCASRTGADTEAFFGQGTRLTVV.

The CDR3 bases are TGTGCCAGCCGCGGTGGGTCAGGGTCCCAAAACATTCAGTACTTC. It is translated as CASRGGSGSQNIQYF. This chain joins TRBV3-1 (or the pseudogene TRBV3-2) and TRBJ2-4; the D gene is possibly TRBD1 (5 bases). Germline V CDR1 and CDR2: LGHDT, YNNKEL (reference sequence). The CDR3 contains 15 residues. Trimming removed 8 bases at V and 5 bases at J, with 19 bases between.

The sample holds a few counts of this clone. V is TRBV4-1 and J is TRBJ1-3; TRBD1 is a possible D gene (6 bases). The germline V gene encodes CDR1 MGHRA and CDR2 YSYEKL. V was shortened by 0 bases and J by 2 bases, with 8 bases between the two germline ends. This CDR3 has 15 amino acids. DNA for the CDR3: TGCGCCAGCAGCCAAGAAGACAGGACTGGAAACACCATATATTTT. It codes for CASSQEDRTGNTIYF.

The chain recombines TRBV19 with TRBJ2-2; TRBD2 matches at 11 bases. With V trimmed by 3 bases and J by 9 bases, 9 bases remained unmatched. Germline values: CDR1 LNHDA, CDR2 SQIVND (reference sequence). The length of the CDR3 is 16 residues. CDR3 protein: CASSIVSSGRAWELFF. The CDR3 DNA sequence: TGTGCCAGTAGTATTGTCAGTAGCGGGAGGGCCTGGGAGCTGTTTTTT.

The rearrangement joins TRBV28 to TRBJ2-2, with D perhaps TRBD2 (5 bases). Germline V gives CDR1 MDHEN, CDR2 SYDVKM. The CDR3 is made up of 15 amino acids. Trimming took 5 bases from V and 4 from J, leaving 14 bases between them. In DNA form, the CDR3 reads TGTGCCAGCAGTCTTGACTATATAGGCACCGGGGAGCTGTTTTTT. Protein product: CASSLDYIGTGELFF.

The chain employs TRBV6-5 and TRBJ2-3; D is unresolved. CDR1 is MNHEY, CDR2 SVGAGI, per germline. CDR3 length: 14 amino acids. V was shortened by 7 bases and J by 0 bases, with 11 bases between the two germline ends. The CDR3 loop is CASMVLLSTDTQYF. CDR3 sequence (DNA): TGTGCCAGCATGGTCCTCCTAAGCACAGATACGCAGTATTTT.

The rearrangement joins TRBV9 to TRBJ1-2; D not resolved. CDR1 is SGDLS and CDR2 is YYNGEE in the germline V gene. The CDR3 totals 14 residues. V lost 4 bases and J 8 bases, leaving 18 bases between the germline ends. The CDR3 sequence is CASSRRVGVEGYTF. The CDR3, as DNA: TGTGCCAGCAGCCGGAGGGTTGGAGTAGAGGGCTACACCTTC.

The CDR3 reads CSAGGGGNQPQHF. Written as DNA, the CDR3 is TGCAGCGCCGGAGGCGGTGGCAATCAGCCCCAGCATTTT. V usage is TRBV29-1 and J usage is TRBJ1-5; D is unclear. The CDR3 loop spans 13 amino acids. Looked up from germline, CDR1 is SQVTM and CDR2 is ANQGSEA. Trimming took off 7 bases at V and 2 bases at J, with 12 bases between the two ends.

The V and J genes are TRBV7-2 and TRBJ1-1, with a tentative D call TRBD1 (5 bases). The V gene lost 3 bases and the J gene lost 4 bases, with 12 bases spanning the gap. This CDR3 comprises 14 residues. Germline loops: CDR1 SGHTA, CDR2 FQGNSA. The chain's CDR3 is CASSLGRAATEAFF. The CDR3 nucleotides are TGTGCCAGCAGCTTGGGCAGGGCAGCCACTGAAGCTTTCTTT.

The chain recombines TRBV19 with TRBJ2-4; 7 bases agree with TRBD1. J gave up 7 bases and V 4 bases, and 16 bases lay outside the gene matches. Germline values: CDR1 LNHDA, CDR2 SQIVND (reference sequence). The CDR3 extends over 17 amino acids. CDR3 in DNA: TGTGCCAGTAGTAGAACCGGGACAGCGAGATCATGGAACATTCAGTACTTC. It yields the protein CASSRTGTARSWNIQYF.

V usage is TRBV2 and J usage is TRBJ2-5; 7 nucleotides align to TRBD2. The CDR3 is made up of 15 amino acids. V gave up 6 bases and J gave up 2 bases; unmatched junction bases: 9. CDR1 and CDR2 from the germline V gene are SNHLY and FYNNEI. CDR3 sequence reads: CASSAARGKQETQYF. In DNA, the CDR3 is TGTGCCAGCAGCGCGGCGCGGGGGAAACAAGAGACCCAGTACTTC.

The chain has TRBV28 and TRBJ2-3; D gene uncertain. The ends were cut back, 8 bases at V and 0 bases at J, with 6 bases in the middle. CDR3 length: 12 residues. In germline, CDR1 is MDHEN, CDR2 SYDVKM. CDR3 in amino acids: CASERSTDTQYF. DNA for the CDR3: TGTGCCAGCGAGAGGAGCACAGATACGCAGTATTTT.

The chain recombines TRBV7-3 with TRBJ2-2, with D possibly matching TRBD1 (7 bases). Germline V gene sequence: CDR1 SGHTA, CDR2 FQGTGA. There are 12 residues in the CDR3. The V end lost 5 bases, the J end lost 9 bases, and 10 bases lay between the germline ends. The CDR3 bases are TGTGCCAGCAGCGGAGGGGGCCGGGAGCTGTTTTTT. Translation gives CASSGGGRELFF.

The chain joins TRBV29-1 to TRBJ2-3; D gene ambiguous. The CDR3 has 15 residues. CDR1 SQVTM and CDR2 ANQGSEA come from the germline V gene. The CDR3 region has the DNA TGCAGTGCTTACCAAAAGACATCAAACACAGATACGCAGTATTTT. It codes for CSAYQKTSNTDTQYF.

The rearrangement joins TRBV18 to TRBJ2-7; 9 bases align to TRBD2. Trimming at V came to 3 bases and at J to 0 bases, leaving 3 bases not matched to a gene. Germline V CDR1 and CDR2: KGHSH, LQKENI. The CDR3 consists of 15 residues. The CDR3 reads CASSPPSGVSYEQYF. The CDR3 DNA follows: TGTGCCAGCTCACCCCCTAGCGGGGTCTCCTACGAGCAGTACTTC.